This T cell receptor beta chain was identified in a study of T cell responses to AZD1222 COVID-19 vaccine. Libraries were prepared by immunoSEQ multiplex PCR; TCRdb keeps only in-frame clonotypes and omits some of them. Found here are fewer than 150,000 clones, around 86% of them singletons; the top ten hold 0.95% to 1.5%. V lost 4 bases, J lost 5 bases, and 14 bases lay in between. Germline V CDR1 and CDR2: SGHAT, FQNNGV. The CDR3 contains 15 residues. The input for sequencing was peripheral blood, taken on day 0 of AZD1222 vaccination. J is TRBJ2-2 and V is TRBV11-2; maybe TRBD1 (6 bases). The receptor comes from an adult in good health. The CDR3 sequence is CASSSAQGHTGELFF. In DNA, the CDR3 is TGTGCCAGCAGCTCAGCACAGGGACATACCGGGGAGCTGTTTTTT.